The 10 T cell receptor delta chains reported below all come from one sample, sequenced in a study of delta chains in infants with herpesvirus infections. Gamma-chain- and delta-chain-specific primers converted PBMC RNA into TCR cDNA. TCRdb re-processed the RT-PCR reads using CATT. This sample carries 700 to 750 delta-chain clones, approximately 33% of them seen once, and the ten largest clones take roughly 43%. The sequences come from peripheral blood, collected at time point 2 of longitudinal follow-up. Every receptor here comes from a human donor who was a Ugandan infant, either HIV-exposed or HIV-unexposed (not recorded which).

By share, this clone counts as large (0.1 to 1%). The CDR3 bases are TGTGCCTTTATCCCCCCCACTGGGGGATACACCGATAAACTCATCTTT. It translates to CAFIPPTGGYTDKLIF. The chain employs TRDV3 and TRDJ1; 10 bases align to TRDD3. Trimming at V came to 1 base and at J to 0 bases, leaving 8 bases not matched to a gene. CDR1 TVYSNPD and CDR2 GDNSRS come from the germline V gene (reference sequence). The CDR3 spans 16 residues.

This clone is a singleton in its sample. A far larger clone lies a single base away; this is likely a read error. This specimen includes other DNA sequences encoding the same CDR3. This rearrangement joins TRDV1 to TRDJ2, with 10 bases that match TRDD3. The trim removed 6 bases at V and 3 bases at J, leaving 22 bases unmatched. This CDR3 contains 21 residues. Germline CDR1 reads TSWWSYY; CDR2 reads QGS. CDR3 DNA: TGTGCTCTTGGTCCAGCTTCCTTTCTTGGCTGGGGGATAAGTGTGACAGCACAACTCTTCTTT. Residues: CALGPASFLGWGISVTAQLFF.

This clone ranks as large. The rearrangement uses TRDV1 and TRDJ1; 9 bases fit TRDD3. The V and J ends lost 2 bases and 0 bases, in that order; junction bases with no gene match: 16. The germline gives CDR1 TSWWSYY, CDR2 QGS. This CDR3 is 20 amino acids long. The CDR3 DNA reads TGTGCTCTTGGGGAATCTCTTTCCGTACTGGGGGACCTGTACACCGATAAACTCATCTTT. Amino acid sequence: CALGESLSVLGDLYTDKLIF.

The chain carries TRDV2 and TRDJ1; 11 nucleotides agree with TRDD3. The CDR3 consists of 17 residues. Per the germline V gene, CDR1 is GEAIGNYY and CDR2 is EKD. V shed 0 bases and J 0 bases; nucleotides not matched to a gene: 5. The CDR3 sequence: CACDTGMGDTNTDKLIF. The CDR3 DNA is TGTGCCTGTGACACCGGAATGGGGGATACGAACACCGATAAACTCATCTTT.

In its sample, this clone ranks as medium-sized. The CDR3 region is CALGEPGRGYTDKLIF. The DNA of the CDR3 is TGTGCTCTTGGGGAACCGGGTAGGGGCTACACCGATAAACTCATCTTT. The V call is TRDV1, the J call TRDJ1, with unresolved D. In germline, CDR1 is TSWWSYY, CDR2 QGS. The CDR3 loop spans 16 amino acids. The V gene lost 1 base and the J gene lost 0 bases, with 12 bases spanning the gap.

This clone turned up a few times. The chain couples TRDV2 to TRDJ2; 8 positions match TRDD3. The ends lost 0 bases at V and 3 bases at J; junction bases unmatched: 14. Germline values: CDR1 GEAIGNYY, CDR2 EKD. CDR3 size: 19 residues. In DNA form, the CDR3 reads TGTGCCTGTGACACCGTTCTAGGGGGGATAGGCCCTATGACAGCACAACTCTTCTTT. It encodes CACDTVLGGIGPMTAQLFF.

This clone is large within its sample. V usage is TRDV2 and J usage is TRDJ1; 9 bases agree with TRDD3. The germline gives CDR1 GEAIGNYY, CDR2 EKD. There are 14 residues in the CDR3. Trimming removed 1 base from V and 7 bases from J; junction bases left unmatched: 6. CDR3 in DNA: TGTGCCTGTGACACGCGGGGGATACTGGCTAAACTCATCTTT. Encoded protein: CACDTRGILAKLIF.

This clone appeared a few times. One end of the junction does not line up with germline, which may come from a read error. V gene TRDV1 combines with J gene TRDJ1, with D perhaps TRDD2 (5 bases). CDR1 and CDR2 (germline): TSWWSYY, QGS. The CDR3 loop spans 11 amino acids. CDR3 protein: CALGELAPLTF. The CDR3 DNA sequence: TGTGCTCTTGGGGAACTGGCCCCCTTGACCTTC.

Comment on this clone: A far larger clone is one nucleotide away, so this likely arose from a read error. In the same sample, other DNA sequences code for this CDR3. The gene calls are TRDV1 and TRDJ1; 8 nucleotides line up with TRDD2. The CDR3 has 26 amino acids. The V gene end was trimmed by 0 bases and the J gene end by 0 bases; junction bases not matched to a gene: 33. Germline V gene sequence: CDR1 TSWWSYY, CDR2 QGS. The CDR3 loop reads CALGELAPLTFLSLAYFSLYTDKLIF. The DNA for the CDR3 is TGTGCTCTTGGGGAACTTGCCCCCTTGACCTTCCTATCACTGGCGTACTTCTCACTGTACACCGATAAACTCATCTTT.

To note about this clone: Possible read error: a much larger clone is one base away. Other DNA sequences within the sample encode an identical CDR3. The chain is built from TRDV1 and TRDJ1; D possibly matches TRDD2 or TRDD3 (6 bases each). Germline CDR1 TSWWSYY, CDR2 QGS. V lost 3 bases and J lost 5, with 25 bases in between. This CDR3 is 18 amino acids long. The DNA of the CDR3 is TGTGCTCTTGGGGATCTCATTCCTATAAGGCTGGGGACTGATAAACTCATCTTT. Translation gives CALGDLIPIRLGTDKLIF.